This entry describes one TCR beta chain. Germline trimming cut 6 bases from V and 12 bases from J; bases unmatched to any gene: 18. Germline CDR1 is MNHEY and CDR2 is SVGEGT. CDR3 length: 16 amino acids. This entry is derived from a study of blood T cell repertoires in COVID-19. Study details: COVID-19 samples, acute and convalescent, were from the United States, Italy and Spain. T cells, B-cell-depleted T cells, or PBMCs supplied cDNA or gDNA.

In the authors' workflow: The assay estimated nucleated cells by amplifying reference gene primers. The table came from immunoSEQ multiplex PCR; TCRdb's copy has only in-frame clones and leaves some out. V and J calls and clone size are copied from that table; D and trimming were computed from the DNA. The sample records around 68,000 clones, roughly 84% being singletons. The gene calls are TRBV6-2 or TRBV6-3 and TRBJ1-4; 8 bases map to TRBD1. Input material: peripheral blood. The receptor's source is a man aged 50 to 60 with active COVID-19. CDR3 amino acids: CASSGDRRVWGAELFF. The CDR3 DNA reads TGTGCCAGCAGCGGGGACAGGAGGGTTTGGGGTGCGGAACTGTTTTTT.